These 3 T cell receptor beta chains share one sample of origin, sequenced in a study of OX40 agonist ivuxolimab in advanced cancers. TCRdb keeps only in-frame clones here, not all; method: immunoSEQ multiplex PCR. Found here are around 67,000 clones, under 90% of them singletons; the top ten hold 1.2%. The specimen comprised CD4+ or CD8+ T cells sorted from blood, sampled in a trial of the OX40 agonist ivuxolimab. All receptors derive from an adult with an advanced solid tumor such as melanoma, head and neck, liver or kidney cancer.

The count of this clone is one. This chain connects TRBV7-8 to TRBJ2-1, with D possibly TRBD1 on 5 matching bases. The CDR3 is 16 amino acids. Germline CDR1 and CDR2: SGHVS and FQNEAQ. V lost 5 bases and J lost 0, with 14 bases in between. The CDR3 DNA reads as TGTGCCAGCAGCCCCTACAGGTTTAGCTCCTACAATGAGCAGTTCTTC. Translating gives CASSPYRFSSYNEQFF. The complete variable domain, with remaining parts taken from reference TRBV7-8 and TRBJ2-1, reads GAGVSQSPRYKVAKRGQDVALRCDPISGHVSLFWYQQALGQGPEFLTYFQNEAQLDKSGLPSDRFFAERPEGSVSTLKIQRTQQEDSAVYLCASSPYRFSSYNEQFFGPGTRLTVL.

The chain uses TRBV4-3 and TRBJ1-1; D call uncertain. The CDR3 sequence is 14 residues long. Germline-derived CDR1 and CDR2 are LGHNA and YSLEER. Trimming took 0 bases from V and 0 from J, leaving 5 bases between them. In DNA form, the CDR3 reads TGCGCCAGCAGCCAAGAGGGGATGAACACTGAAGCTTTCTTT. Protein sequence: CASSQEGMNTEAFF.

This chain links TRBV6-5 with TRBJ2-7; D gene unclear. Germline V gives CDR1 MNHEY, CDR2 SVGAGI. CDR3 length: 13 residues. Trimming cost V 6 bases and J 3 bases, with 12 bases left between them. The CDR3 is CASSQGSIYEQYF. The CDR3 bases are TGTGCCAGCAGCCAAGGAAGCATCTACGAGCAGTACTTC.